The next 9 T cell receptor beta chains were all read from a single sample in a study of T cell responses to AZD1222 COVID-19 vaccine. This table comes from immunoSEQ multiplex PCR, and its TCRdb copy is limited to in-frame clones, with some not included. This sample carries roughly 50,000 clones, 86% of them seen once, and the ten largest clones take 6% to 8%. The material was peripheral blood, obtained 28 days after the second AZD1222 dose. The receptors here all came from an adult who received the AZD1222 COVID-19 vaccine.

The chain is built from TRBV27 and TRBJ1-6, with 7 positions matching TRBD1. The germline V gene encodes CDR1 MNHEY and CDR2 SMNVEV (reference sequence). Trimming removed 4 bases from V and 4 bases from J; junction bases left unmatched: 1. The CDR3 is 14 amino acids. The CDR3 DNA reads as TGTGCCAGCAGTTCAGGGGGATATAATTCACCCCTCCACTTT. Protein: CASSSGGYNSPLHF.

J is TRBJ2-2 and V is TRBV5-6, with 8 bases fitting TRBD2. Germline V gene data show CDR1 as SGHDT and CDR2 as YYEEEE. V gave up 1 base and J gave up 3 bases; unmatched junction bases: 5. The CDR3 sequence is 16 residues long. The CDR3 reads CASSLLGLGDTGELFF. The CDR3 DNA sequence: TGTGCCAGCAGCTTGTTGGGACTAGGTGACACCGGGGAGCTGTTTTTT.

The J gene is TRBJ2-7, the V gene TRBV11-3, with a weak D call TRBD2 (5 bases). The CDR3 consists of 14 residues. Germline values: CDR1 SGHNT, CDR2 YENEEA. The V gene lost 4 bases and the J gene lost 4 bases, with 14 bases spanning the gap. CDR3 bases: TGTGCCAGCAGCTCCGGACGTAGGGAGTACGAGCAGTACTTC. This codes for CASSSGRREYEQYF.

The J gene is TRBJ2-1, the V gene TRBV29-1; TRBD2 agrees at 8 bases. In germline, CDR1 is SQVTM, CDR2 ANQGSEA. Germline trimming cut 5 bases from V and 8 bases from J; bases unmatched to any gene: 8. The CDR3 spans 13 residues. CDR3 bases: TGCAGCGTTACAGCGGGAGCGGGCGATGAGCAGTTCTTC. It codes for CSVTAGAGDEQFF.

This clone was counted once. The chain employs TRBV2 and TRBJ2-7; 8 nucleotides match TRBD2. V was pared by 3 bases and J by 2 bases, with 9 bases of the junction left unmatched. This CDR3 has 16 residues. Germline CDR1 SNHLY, CDR2 FYNNEI. Written as DNA, the CDR3 is TGTGCCAGCAGTGAGCCGGGGGGACTAGAACCCTACGAGCAGTACTTC. Its translation is CASSEPGGLEPYEQYF.

V is TRBV18 and J is TRBJ2-2; no reliable D call. CDR3 length equals 15 residues. Germline V gene data show CDR1 as KGHSH and CDR2 as LQKENI. Trimming pared 0 bases from V and 7 bases from J, leaving 12 bases between. CDR3 in amino acids: CASSPPGKDLGELFF. The CDR3, as DNA: TGTGCCAGCTCACCACCGGGTAAAGACCTCGGGGAGCTGTTTTTT.

In this sample, this clone turned up once. The V gene is TRBV6-6, the J gene TRBJ1-1, with D perhaps matching TRBD1 (6 bases). There are 18 residues in the CDR3. Germline loops: CDR1 MNHNY, CDR2 SVGAGI (reference sequence). V lost 5 bases, J lost 0 bases, and 22 bases lay in between. CDR3: CASSPLPGGPPMNTEAFF. CDR3 coding DNA: TGTGCCAGCAGTCCTCTGCCGGGGGGGCCCCCAATGAACACTGAAGCTTTCTTT.

This chain connects TRBV18 to TRBJ1-4, with D possibly matching TRBD1 (6 bases). Germline CDR1 reads KGHSH; CDR2 reads LQKENI. This CDR3 has 14 residues. The V end was cut by 5 bases, the J end by 8 bases, with 15 bases between. The CDR3 sequence is CASSADSFREKLFF. CDR3 in DNA: TGTGCCAGCTCAGCGGACAGTTTCCGGGAAAAACTGTTTTTT.

The V gene is TRBV5-1, the J gene TRBJ2-6; unclear D gene. Trimming stripped 2 bases from V and 2 bases from J, with 5 bases between. Per the germline V gene, CDR1 is SGHRS and CDR2 is YFSETQ. The CDR3 has 14 amino acids. The CDR3 sequence: CASSFSTGANVLTF. The CDR3 bases are TGCGCCAGCAGCTTCTCGACTGGGGCCAACGTCCTGACTTTC.